This T cell receptor beta chain was captured in a study of CD8 T cells in Susac syndrome. The CD8+ and CD4+ T cells were isolated magnetically using a negative isolation approach, whereas the TEMRA cells were enriched by FACS. Per germline, CDR1 SGDLS and CDR2 YYNGEE. V lost 1 base and J lost 4, with 12 bases in between. The CDR3 totals 15 residues. The RNA, about 0.45 to 1 ug, was put through reverse transcription using random hexamers. Coverage of TCR beta CDR3 amplification by immunoSEQ multiplex PCR extended to 54 Vbeta and 13 Jbeta. Using its own MiXCR run on the immunoSEQ multiplex PCR reads, TCRdb lists one record per CDR3 protein. Among over 130,000 distinct CDR3 sequences, 95% were seen once, and the ten largest hold 0.13% to 0.15%.

Input material: CD4+ T cells from PBMCs. The chain carries TRBV9 and TRBJ2-1; possible D gene TRBD2, 5 bases. This TCR derives from a human donor with Susac syndrome. The CDR3 loop reads CASSVMASQYNEQFF. CDR3 DNA: TGTGCCAGCAGCGTAATGGCTAGCCAATACAATGAGCAGTTCTTC.